The T cell receptor (beta chain) described here comes from a study of graft-versus-host responses after intestinal transplantation. Study summary: Multivisceral, liver-intestinal, or isolated intestinal transplants were received by the recipients. Tacrolimus plus steroids were given to all recipients for roughly three years, preceded by anti-thymocyte globulin induction. The study, taken as a whole, reports: There was an association between peak levels of circulating GvH clones and early post-transplant HvG declines. In recipient marrow, GvH clones were found, and some appeared first in ileum or blood.

V lost 11 bases to trimming and J lost 3 bases, with 13 bases between them. From germline, CDR1 is WNHNN and CDR2 SYGVQD (reference sequence). CDR3 length: 12 amino acids. Sequenced by immunoSEQ multiplex PCR; TCRdb stores in-frame clones only, minus some. The sample has 9,100 or so clones, about 90% seen once. Worth noting for this clone: No antigen is known for it.

This clonotype was obtained from a human patient who received an intestinal transplant, so some T cells may come from the graft donor. The sample consisted of PBMCs, taken roughly 46 days after intestinal transplant. The chain joins TRBV10-1 to TRBJ1-1; D gene unclear. CDR3 in amino acids: CASKGADTEAFF. For the CDR3, the DNA is TGCGCCTCCAAAGGTGCGGACACTGAAGCTTTCTTT.